This passage covers 20 T cell receptor beta chains from one sample sequenced in a study of Ad26.COV2.S vaccination and SARS-CoV-2 variants. The repertoire was sequenced with immunoSEQ multiplex PCR; TCRdb's copy has only in-frame clones and lacks some. The data hold about half a million clones, with 80% to 90% observed a single time. Treatment described: around 19 received Ad26.COV2.S at low or high dose, single or two shots; about 5 received placebo; per-sample allocation not given. At day 63 after the first vaccine or placebo injection, samples were drawn. Here the sequenced sample was peripheral blood, taken in a trial of Ad26.COV2.S vaccine versus placebo. The receptors originated from a person aged 18-65 years who received the Ad26.COV2.S COVID-19 vaccine or a placebo.

This chain links TRBV18 with TRBJ2-3; a possible D gene is TRBD1 (6 bases). CDR1 and CDR2 from the germline V gene are KGHSH and LQKENI. V was trimmed by 3 bases and J by 2 bases, leaving 15 bases between them. The CDR3 consists of 16 residues. The CDR3 spells CASSPPPDSYTDTQYF. The DNA for the CDR3 is TGTGCCAGCTCACCCCCCCCGGACAGTTACACAGATACGCAGTATTTT. Together with reference TRBV18 and TRBJ2-3, the CDR3 gives the full variable domain: NAGVMQNPRHLVRRRGQEARLRCSPMKGHSHVYWYRQLPEEGLKFMVYLQKENIIDESGMPKERFSAEFPKEGPSILRIQQVVRGDSAAYFCASSPPPDSYTDTQYFGPGTRLTVL.

The DNA for the CDR3 is TGCGCCAGCAGCTTTAACTTCGCAGGGGGCGGGTACGAGCAGTACTTC. This translates into CASSFNFAGGGYEQYF. This chain joins TRBV5-1 and TRBJ2-7; 8 bases are a match to TRBD1. CDR3 length: 16 amino acids. Germline assignment: CDR1 SGHRS and CDR2 YFSETQ. Trimming cost V 2 bases and J 4 bases; bases outside gene matches: 11.

V is TRBV9 and J is TRBJ2-7; a possible D gene is TRBD2 (6 bases). Germline V gene sequence: CDR1 SGDLS, CDR2 YYNGEE. The CDR3 consists of 13 residues. The V gene lost 3 bases and the J gene lost 3 bases, with 10 bases spanning the gap. CDR3 protein: CASSGPSDYEQYF. The CDR3 DNA sequence: TGTGCCAGCAGCGGCCCTAGCGACTACGAGCAGTACTTC. Combining the CDR3 with reference TRBV9 and TRBJ2-7 gives the whole variable domain DSGVTQTPKHLITATGQRVTLRCSPRSGDLSVYWYQQSLDQGLQFLIQYYNGEERAKGNILERFSAQQFPDLHSELNLSSLELGDSALYFCASSGPSDYEQYFGPGTRLTVT.

The rearrangement uses TRBV7-2 and TRBJ1-1; D call uncertain. The V gene lost 2 bases and the J gene lost 1 base, with 14 bases spanning the gap. Per the germline V gene, CDR1 is SGHTA and CDR2 is FQGNSA. The CDR3 consists of 16 residues. The DNA of the CDR3 is TGTGCCAGCAGCTTAACCTACAACCGGGGGAACACTGAAGCTTTCTTT. It is translated as CASSLTYNRGNTEAFF.

V gene TRBV7-2 combines with J gene TRBJ2-5; 7 nucleotides line up with TRBD2. Trimming removed 3 bases from V and 5 bases from J; junction bases left unmatched: 6. Germline values: CDR1 SGHTA, CDR2 FQGNSA. CDR3 size: 14 residues. The CDR3 loop reads CASSFAGRGETQYF. CDR3 coding DNA: TGTGCCAGCAGCTTCGCGGGGCGGGGGGAGACCCAGTACTTC.

The chain recombines TRBV9 with TRBJ1-3, with D uncertain. CDR3 length: 16 residues. The germline CDR1 and CDR2 sequences are SGDLS and YYNGEE. Trimming left V 4 bases short and J 4 bases short, with 18 bases between. The DNA for the CDR3 is TGTGCCAGCAGCTACGGTGGGGAAGCGAGCGGAAACACCATATATTTT. Its translation: CASSYGGEASGNTIYF.

The chain couples TRBV7-2 to TRBJ1-6, with 7 bases aligning to TRBD1. The CDR3 has 17 amino acids. Trimming removed 5 bases from V and 7 bases from J; junction bases left unmatched: 14. The germline CDR1 and CDR2 sequences are SGHTA and FQGNSA. The CDR3 here is CASSPRDRAGWNSPLHF. The CDR3 coding sequence is TGTGCCAGCAGCCCGCGAGACAGGGCCGGATGGAATTCACCCCTCCACTTT.

The J gene is TRBJ1-2, the V gene TRBV5-6, with 9 positions matching TRBD1. The CDR3 length is 12 residues. Germline CDR1 and CDR2: SGHDT and YYEEEE. J was trimmed by 8 bases and V by 3 bases; bases with no gene match: 2. CDR3 bases: TGTGCCAGCAGCTGGGGACAGGGCGGCTACACCTTC. Translating it yields CASSWGQGGYTF. The whole variable domain, remainder taken from reference TRBV5-6 and TRBJ1-2, is DAGVTQSPTHLIKTRGQQVTLRCSPKSGHDTVSWYQQALGQGPQFIFQYYEEEERQRGNFPDRFSGHQFPNYSSELNVNALLLGDSALYLCASSWGQGGYTFGSGTRLTVV.

The rearrangement links TRBV6-2 or TRBV6-3 to TRBJ1-5; tentative D call: TRBD1 (5 bases). V dropped 2 bases and J dropped 6 bases, with 8 bases sitting between them. Germline values: CDR1 MNHEY, CDR2 SVGEGT. The CDR3 consists of 13 residues. The CDR3 loop is CASSYMRGQPQHF. The CDR3 DNA follows: TGTGCCAGCAGTTACATGAGGGGTCAGCCCCAGCATTTT.

V gene TRBV28 combines with J gene TRBJ1-1; perhaps TRBD1 as D (5 bases). CDR1 MDHEN and CDR2 SYDVKM come from the germline V gene. The V gene lost 3 bases and the J gene lost 0 bases, with 11 bases spanning the gap. This CDR3 is built from 15 residues. CDR3 in amino acids: CASSFGGSMNTEAFF. CDR3 DNA sequence: TGTGCCAGCAGTTTCGGGGGTTCCATGAACACTGAAGCTTTCTTT.

J is TRBJ1-5 and V is TRBV19; 7 bases fit TRBD1. The germline CDR1 and CDR2 sequences are LNHDA and SQIVND (reference sequence). Trimming took 6 bases from V and 6 from J; bases not matched to a gene: 8. The CDR3 sequence is 14 residues long. The CDR3 DNA sequence: TGTGCCAGTAGGCCGGACAGGATGACTCAGCCCCAGCATTTT. It translates to CASRPDRMTQPQHF.

V gene TRBV5-1 combines with J gene TRBJ1-2; D might be TRBD1 (6 bases). CDR1 is SGHRS, CDR2 YFSETQ, per germline. The CDR3 runs to 14 residues. Trimming cost V 1 base and J 7 bases, with 14 bases left between them. The CDR3, as DNA: TGCGCCAGCAGCTTGAACCCAGGGGAGTTTGGCTACACCTTC. Residues: CASSLNPGEFGYTF.

This chain links TRBV6-1 with TRBJ2-3, with 8 bases matching TRBD2. The V gene end was trimmed by 2 bases and the J gene end by 0 bases; junction bases not matched to a gene: 7. CDR3 length: 17 amino acids. Germline lookup yields CDR1 MNHNS and CDR2 SASEGT. This CDR3 is CASSEIRVAGSTDTQYF. Written as DNA, the CDR3 is TGTGCCAGCAGTGAAATTCGGGTAGCGGGGAGCACAGATACGCAGTATTTT.

This clone was observed a single time. The chain combines TRBV28 with TRBJ2-7; TRBD2 might be the D (7 bases). Trimming pared 6 bases from V and 4 bases from J, leaving 13 bases between. CDR3 length: 13 residues. Germline-derived CDR1 and CDR2 are MDHEN and SYDVKM. This CDR3 reads CASRGGPFYEQYF. The CDR3, as DNA: TGTGCCAGCAGGGGGGGGCCTTTTTACGAGCAGTACTTC.

The chain uses TRBV30 and TRBJ2-3, with 10 bases lining up with TRBD2. The V gene's germline CDR1 is GTSNPN and CDR2 SVGIG (reference sequence). The CDR3 runs 18 residues. The ends lost 0 bases at V and 1 base at J; junction bases unmatched: 10. CDR3 coding DNA: TGTGCCTGGAGTGTACGTAGCGGGGGGCTGCCTCGCACAGATACGCAGTATTTT. Translation: CAWSVRSGGLPRTDTQYF.

CDR3 nucleotides: TGCGCCAGCGACGATACTAACTATGGCTACACCTTC. As protein: CASDDTNYGYTF. The chain couples TRBV10-1 to TRBJ1-2, with unresolved D. V was trimmed by 8 bases and J by 0 bases, leaving 7 bases between them. The CDR3 sequence is 12 residues long. CDR1 and CDR2 (germline): WNHNN, SYGVQD (reference sequence).

V usage is TRBV28 and J usage is TRBJ1-5, with D possibly matching TRBD1 (5 bases). This CDR3 has 14 amino acids. Germline V CDR1 and CDR2: MDHEN, SYDVKM. V was shortened by 6 bases and J by 0 bases, with 9 bases between the two germline ends. The DNA of the CDR3 is TGTGCCAGCAGCCCTGACAGTAGCAATCAGCCCCAGCATTTT. Protein sequence: CASSPDSSNQPQHF.

CDR3 in amino acids: CASRPGRDSGNTIYF. The CDR3 DNA follows: TGTGCCAGCAGACCCGGTCGAGACTCTGGAAACACCATATATTTT. This rearrangement joins TRBV6-6 to TRBJ1-3; D is unclear. There are 15 residues in the CDR3. Germline CDR1 MNHNY, CDR2 SVGAGI (reference sequence). V lost 6 bases, J lost 0 bases, and 12 bases lay in between.

This rearrangement joins TRBV7-6 to TRBJ2-7; TRBD1 or TRBD2 may be the D gene (5 bases each). There are 14 residues in the CDR3. V lost 1 base and J lost 2, with 9 bases in between. Germline CDR1 and CDR2: SGHVS and FNYEAQ. CDR3 residues: CASSLGEGPYEQYF. CDR3 DNA: TGTGCCAGCAGCTTAGGTGAGGGGCCCTACGAGCAGTACTTC.

The chain combines TRBV6-6 with TRBJ2-7; no firm D call. CDR1 and CDR2 (germline): MNHNY, SVGAGI (reference sequence). Between the trimmed V and J ends, which lost 3 bases and 1 base, there was a span of 7 bases. The CDR3 is 13 residues long. The CDR3 DNA reads as TGTGCCAGCAGTTATAAAGGATCCTACGAGCAGTACTTC. Protein sequence: CASSYKGSYEQYF.